The 21 T cell receptor beta chains below all came from one sample that was sequenced in a study of T cells in Graves' hyperthyroidism and ophthalmopathy. Amplification of TCR beta CDR3 regions was performed using RNA transcripts as template. First-round RT-PCR with HTBI primers amplified the TCR CDR3 region. TCRdb analysed the multiplex PCR reads with MiXCR anew, one entry per CDR3 protein. The sample shows roughly 750,000 distinct CDR3 sequences, roughly 15% of them seen only once. Sample: blood. The receptors shown here come from a man aged 18-30 years with Graves' hyperthyroidism.

This clonotype was recorded at least ten times. This chain connects TRBV28 to TRBJ2-1, with 7 bases matching TRBD1. The CDR3 has 13 amino acids. Germline V gene lookup returns CDR1 MDHEN and CDR2 SYDVKM. J lost 9 bases, V lost 6 bases, and 8 bases had no gene match. In nucleotides, the CDR3 is TGTGCCAGCAGCAAGACAGGGTCAAGTGAGCAGTTCTTC. Residues: CASSKTGSSEQFF.

This clonotype was picked up many times. The J gene is TRBJ2-5, the V gene TRBV10-1; TRBD2 matches at 7 bases. This CDR3 has 13 amino acids. The germline gives CDR1 WNHNN, CDR2 SYGVQD (reference sequence). The V segment lost 3 bases and the J segment 5 bases; nucleotides outside the gene matches: 3. For the CDR3, the DNA is TGCGCCAGCAGTGAAGGACTAGGGGAGACCCAGTACTTC. Translated: CASSEGLGETQYF.

This clonotype was detected many times. The V and J genes are TRBV20-1 and TRBJ2-5; 10 bases map to TRBD2. Germline CDR1 reads DFQATT; CDR2 reads SNEGSKA (reference sequence). The trim removed 1 base at V and 5 bases at J, leaving 7 bases unmatched. The length of the CDR3 is 15 residues. In nucleotides, the CDR3 is TGCAGTGCTAGAGCTAGCGGGAGTGGTCGGGAGACCCAGTACTTC. Translation gives CSARASGSGRETQYF.

This clonotype was seen repeatedly, ten times or more. The J gene is TRBJ2-4, the V gene TRBV28, with a tentative D call TRBD1 (5 bases). Germline V CDR1 and CDR2: MDHEN, SYDVKM. Trimming took 1 base from V and 0 from J, leaving 10 bases between them. This CDR3 has 16 residues. The DNA of the CDR3 is TGTGCCAGCAGTTTATTTGGGGCGCTAGCCAAAAACATTCAGTACTTC. Amino acid sequence: CASSLFGALAKNIQYF.

To note about this clonotype: With a much larger clone just one base away, this may be a read error. The chain links TRBV7-2 to TRBJ2-3; unclear D gene. The V gene lost 4 bases and the J gene lost 1 base, with 12 bases spanning the gap. The length of the CDR3 is 15 residues. Germline CDR1 and CDR2: SGHTA and FQGNSA. CDR3 residues: CASSWAWSGTDTQYF. Here the CDR3 DNA reads TGTGCCAGCAGCTGGGCATGGTCGGGCACAGATACGCAGTATTTT.

The V gene is TRBV30, the J gene TRBJ2-3; D may be TRBD1 or TRBD2 (5 bases each). The CDR3 length is 14 residues. Trimming stripped 2 bases from V and 0 bases from J, with 9 bases between. Germline loops: CDR1 GTSNPN, CDR2 SVGIG (reference sequence). The CDR3 nucleotides read TGTGCCTGGAGTCGGGGCATAAGCACAGATACGCAGTATTTT. It yields the protein CAWSRGISTDTQYF.

V is TRBV10-3 and J is TRBJ1-1; the D gene is possibly TRBD1 (6 bases). CDR3 length: 13 residues. Per germline, CDR1 ENHRY and CDR2 SYGVKD. The V gene lost 11 bases and the J gene lost 0 bases, with 13 bases spanning the gap. The CDR3: CAVQTGLNTEAFF. The CDR3 DNA reads TGTGCCGTCCAGACAGGCCTGAACACTGAAGCTTTCTTT.

The chain carries TRBV6-1 and TRBJ2-7; D remains ambiguous. Germline CDR1 is MNHNS and CDR2 is SASEGT. V was pared by 4 bases and J by 6 bases, with 7 bases between. This CDR3 has 11 amino acids. The CDR3 spells CASSVGGEQYF. The CDR3 DNA is TGTGCCAGCAGTGTAGGTGGCGAGCAGTACTTC.

This clonotype was observed many times. This chain joins TRBV28 and TRBJ2-7; 9 bases are shared with TRBD1. CDR3 length: 15 amino acids. The germline CDR1 and CDR2 sequences are MDHEN and SYDVKM. V lost 5 bases and J lost 2; bases outside the gene matches: 7. The CDR3, as DNA: TGTGCCAGCAGTGTCTTTACAGGGGGCGCCTACGAGCAGTACTTC. Protein sequence: CASSVFTGGAYEQYF.

This clonotype showed up just a few times. J is TRBJ2-3 and V is TRBV24-1, with TRBD2 matching 11 bases. The CDR3 sequence is 19 residues long. Germline lookup yields CDR1 KGHDR and CDR2 SFDVKD. Trimming cost V 0 bases and J 5 bases; bases outside gene matches: 12. The CDR3: CATSDLHETSGKLGDTQYF. CDR3 in DNA: TGTGCCACCAGTGATTTGCATGAGACTAGCGGGAAATTGGGAGATACGCAGTATTTT.

This clonotype was detected only a few times. The V and J genes are TRBV7-3 and TRBJ2-7; TRBD1 is a possible D gene (5 bases). The CDR3 is made up of 16 amino acids. Germline V gives CDR1 SGHTA, CDR2 FQGTGA. The V end was cut by 4 bases, the J end by 3 bases, with 19 bases between. The CDR3 is CASSSFRASPFYEQYF. In nucleotides, the CDR3 is TGTGCCAGCAGCTCCTTCAGGGCAAGCCCCTTCTACGAGCAGTACTTC.

Ten or more counts support this clonotype. The chain carries TRBV11-2 and TRBJ1-1; 10 nucleotides align to TRBD1. The CDR3 contains 14 residues. V was pared by 5 bases and J by 11 bases, with 11 bases of the junction left unmatched. Looked up from germline, CDR1 is SGHAT and CDR2 is FQNNGV. The CDR3: CASSARPGTGEAFF. The CDR3 DNA sequence: TGTGCCAGCAGCGCGCGTCCCGGGACAGGGGAGGCTTTCTTT.

This clonotype occurred a few times. The chain uses TRBV6-2 or TRBV6-3 and TRBJ2-1, with D perhaps TRBD2 (5 bases). The length of the CDR3 is 17 residues. Germline CDR1 MNHEY, CDR2 SVGEGT. The germline V and J ends were trimmed by 2 bases and 0 bases, with 14 bases remaining between them. In nucleotides, the CDR3 is TGTGCCAGCAGTTACGGGAGTCCCCTGAGCTCCTACAATGAGCAGTTCTTC. Translation: CASSYGSPLSSYNEQFF.

This clonotype showed up many times. The rearrangement links TRBV29-1 to TRBJ2-7, with TRBD2 matching 9 bases. Trimming at V came to 4 bases and at J to 5 bases, leaving 9 bases not matched to a gene. CDR3 length equals 14 residues. CDR1 is SQVTM and CDR2 is ANQGSEA in the germline V gene. CDR3 DNA sequence: TGCAGCGTTGTGCGGGAGGGTGTTGCGGACGAGCAGTACTTC. It codes for CSVVREGVADEQYF.

This chain links TRBV27 with TRBJ1-5; TRBD1 aligns across 8 bases. Germline assignment: CDR1 MNHEY and CDR2 SMNVEV (reference sequence). V lost 6 bases and J lost 4; bases outside the gene matches: 8. The CDR3 covers 15 residues. The CDR3 DNA sequence: TGTGCCAGCAGAATACCGACAGGGGTAAATCAGCCCCAGCATTTT. Amino acids: CASRIPTGVNQPQHF.

This clonotype was counted only a few times. This sequence joins TRBV6-2 or TRBV6-3 and TRBJ1-5; possible D gene TRBD1, 5 bases. Germline CDR1 and CDR2: MNHEY and SVGEGT. The CDR3 is 16 amino acids. The V and J ends lost 3 bases and 5 bases respectively, with 17 bases between them. The CDR3 DNA follows: TGTGCCAGCAGTTATTTCCCGACAGACCCAGATCAGCCCCAGCATTTT. Protein sequence: CASSYFPTDPDQPQHF.

This sequence joins TRBV7-2 and TRBJ2-1, with a possible D match to TRBD2 (7 bases). CDR3 length equals 17 residues. CDR1 and CDR2 (germline): SGHTA, FQGNSA. V was clipped by 4 bases and J by 0 bases, with 16 bases between them. The DNA for the CDR3 is TGTGCCAGCAGCTCGATATGGGGGGGCTTCTCCTACAATGAGCAGTTCTTC. This encodes CASSSIWGGFSYNEQFF.

The J gene is TRBJ2-1, the V gene TRBV19; 8 bases are a match to TRBD1. The trim removed 0 bases at V and 2 bases at J, leaving 9 bases unmatched. This CDR3 has 18 amino acids. The V gene's germline CDR1 is LNHDA and CDR2 SQIVND (reference sequence). CDR3 nucleotide sequence: TGTGCCAGTAGTATAGATCAGAATAGGGGACAGGCCTACAATGAGCAGTTCTTC. Its protein product is CASSIDQNRGQAYNEQFF. Looking up the rest from reference TRBV19 and TRBJ2-1 gives the full variable domain: DGGITQSPKYLFRKEGQNVTLSCEQNLNHDAMYWYRQDPGQGLRLIYYSQIVNDFQKGDIAEGYSVSREKKESFPLTVTSAQKNPTAFYLCASSIDQNRGQAYNEQFFGPGTRLTVL.

This clonotype was seen many times. The chain carries TRBV11-3 and TRBJ2-3; perhaps TRBD2 as D (6 bases). The CDR3 has 14 amino acids. Trimming removed 5 bases from V and 3 bases from J, with 12 bases in between. Germline CDR1 and CDR2: SGHNT and YENEEA. The CDR3 DNA follows: TGTGCCAGCAGCAAAGGGACTGGGACAGATACGCAGTATTTT. This encodes CASSKGTGTDTQYF.

This clonotype showed up just a few times. The J gene is TRBJ2-4, the V gene TRBV2; 8 bases are shared with TRBD2. Germline V lookup: CDR1 SNHLY, CDR2 FYNNEI. The ends lost 8 bases at V and 3 bases at J; junction bases unmatched: 9. The CDR3 consists of 15 residues. The DNA for the CDR3 is TGTGCCAGCGTTGCCGGGGGGGCGGTCAAAAACATTCAGTACTTC. Translating gives CASVAGGAVKNIQYF.

The sample holds one count of this clonotype. The CDR3 loop is CATSRARASGSLSTDTQYF. The CDR3 DNA follows: TGTGCCACCAGCAGGGCAAGGGCTAGCGGGAGCCTCAGCACAGATACGCAGTATTTT. V usage is TRBV15 and J usage is TRBJ2-3; 10 bases agree with TRBD2. The germline gives CDR1 LNHNV, CDR2 YYDKDF (reference sequence). J lost 0 bases, V lost 3 bases, and 12 bases had no gene match. The CDR3 is 19 amino acids.